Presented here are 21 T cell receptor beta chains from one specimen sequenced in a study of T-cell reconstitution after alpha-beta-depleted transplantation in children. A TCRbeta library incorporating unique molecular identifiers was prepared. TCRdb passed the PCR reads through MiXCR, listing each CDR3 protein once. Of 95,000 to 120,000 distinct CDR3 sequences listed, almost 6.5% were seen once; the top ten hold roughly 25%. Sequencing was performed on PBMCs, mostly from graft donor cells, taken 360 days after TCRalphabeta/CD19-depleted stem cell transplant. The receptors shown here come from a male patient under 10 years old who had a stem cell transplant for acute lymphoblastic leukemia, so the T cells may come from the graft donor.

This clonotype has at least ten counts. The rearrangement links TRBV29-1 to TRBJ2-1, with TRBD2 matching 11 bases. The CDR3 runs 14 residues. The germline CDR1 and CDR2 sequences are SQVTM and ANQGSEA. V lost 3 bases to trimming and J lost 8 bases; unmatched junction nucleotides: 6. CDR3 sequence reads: CSVDGLAGWDEQFF. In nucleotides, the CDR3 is TGCAGCGTTGACGGACTAGCGGGCTGGGATGAGCAGTTCTTC.

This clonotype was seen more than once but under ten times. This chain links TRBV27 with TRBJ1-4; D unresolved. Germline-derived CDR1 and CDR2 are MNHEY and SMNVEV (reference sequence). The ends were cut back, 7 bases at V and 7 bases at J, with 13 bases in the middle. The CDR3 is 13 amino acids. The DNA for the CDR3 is TGTGCCAGCACCCGGATCGAGGGTGAAAAACTGTTTTTT. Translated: CASTRIEGEKLFF.

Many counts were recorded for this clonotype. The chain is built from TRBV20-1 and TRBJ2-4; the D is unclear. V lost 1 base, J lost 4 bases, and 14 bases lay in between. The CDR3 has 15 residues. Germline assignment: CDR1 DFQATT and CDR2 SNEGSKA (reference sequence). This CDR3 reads CSARGLGSWKNIQYF. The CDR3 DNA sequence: TGCAGTGCTAGAGGCCTTGGTAGTTGGAAAAACATTCAGTACTTC.

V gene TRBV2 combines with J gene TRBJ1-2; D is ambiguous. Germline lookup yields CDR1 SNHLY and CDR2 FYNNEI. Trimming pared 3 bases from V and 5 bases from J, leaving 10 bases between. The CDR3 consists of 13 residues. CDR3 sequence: CASSDIGQYGYTF. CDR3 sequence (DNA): TGTGCCAGCAGTGACATAGGCCAGTATGGCTACACCTTC.

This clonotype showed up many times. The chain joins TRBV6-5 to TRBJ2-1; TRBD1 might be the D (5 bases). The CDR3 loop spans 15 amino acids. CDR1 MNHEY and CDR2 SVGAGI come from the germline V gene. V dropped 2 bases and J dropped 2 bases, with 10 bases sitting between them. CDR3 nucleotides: TGTGCCAGCAGTTACGAAGGGGTCCCCTACAATGAGCAGTTCTTC. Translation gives CASSYEGVPYNEQFF.

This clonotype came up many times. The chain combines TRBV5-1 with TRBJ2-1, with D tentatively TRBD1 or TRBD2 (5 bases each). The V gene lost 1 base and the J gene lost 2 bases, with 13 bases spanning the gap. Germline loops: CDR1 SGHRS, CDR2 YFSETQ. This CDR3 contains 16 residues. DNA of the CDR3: TGCGCCAGCAGCTTGTATTTCAGGGAGCCCTACAATGAGCAGTTCTTC. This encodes CASSLYFREPYNEQFF.

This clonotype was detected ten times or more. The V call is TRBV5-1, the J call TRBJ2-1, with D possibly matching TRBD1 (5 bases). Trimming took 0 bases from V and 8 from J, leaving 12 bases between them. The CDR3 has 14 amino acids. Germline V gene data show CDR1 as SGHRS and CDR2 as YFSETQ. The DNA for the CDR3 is TGCGCCAGCAGCTTGGTGGACCCCAGGGATGAGCAGTTCTTC. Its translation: CASSLVDPRDEQFF. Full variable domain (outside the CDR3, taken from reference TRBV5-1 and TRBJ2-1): KAGVTQTPRYLIKTRGQQVTLSCSPISGHRSVSWYQQTPGQGLQFLFEYFSETQRNKGNFPGRFSGRQFSNSRSEMNVSTLELGDSALYLCASSLVDPRDEQFFGPGTRLTVL.

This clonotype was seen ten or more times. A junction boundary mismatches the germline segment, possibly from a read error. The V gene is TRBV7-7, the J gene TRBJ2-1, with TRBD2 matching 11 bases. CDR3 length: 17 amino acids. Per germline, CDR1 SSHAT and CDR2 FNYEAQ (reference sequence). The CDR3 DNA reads TGTGCTAGCAGCCATTTTCCGGGACTAGCGGCCTACAATGAGCAGTTCTTC. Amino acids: CASSHFPGLAAYNEQFF.

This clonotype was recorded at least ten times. The CDR3 here is CSARDNAPRSYEQYF. CDR3 coding DNA: TGCAGTGCTAGAGACAATGCACCGCGCTCCTACGAGCAGTACTTC. The chain combines TRBV20-1 with TRBJ2-7; D is unclear. V was clipped by 0 bases and J by 0 bases, with 12 bases between them. Germline CDR1 and CDR2: DFQATT and SNEGSKA (reference sequence). This CDR3 contains 15 residues.

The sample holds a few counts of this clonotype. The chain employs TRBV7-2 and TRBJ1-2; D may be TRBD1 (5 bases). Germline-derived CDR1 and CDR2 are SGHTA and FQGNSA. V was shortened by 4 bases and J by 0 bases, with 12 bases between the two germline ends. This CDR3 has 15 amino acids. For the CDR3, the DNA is TGTGCCAGCAGCTCGATGACAGTTCCTAACTATGGCTACACCTTC. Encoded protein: CASSSMTVPNYGYTF.

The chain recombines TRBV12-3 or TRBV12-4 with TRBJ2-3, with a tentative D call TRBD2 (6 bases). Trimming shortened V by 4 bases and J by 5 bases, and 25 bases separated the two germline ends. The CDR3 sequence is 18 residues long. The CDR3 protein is CASSSSREQLRVGDTQYF. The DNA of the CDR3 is TGTGCCAGCAGTTCATCCCGGGAGCAGCTGAGGGTTGGAGATACGCAGTATTTT.

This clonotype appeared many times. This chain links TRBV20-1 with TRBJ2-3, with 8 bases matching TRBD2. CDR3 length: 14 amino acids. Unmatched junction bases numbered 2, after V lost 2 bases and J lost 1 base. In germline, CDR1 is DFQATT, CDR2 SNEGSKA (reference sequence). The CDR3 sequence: CSARSGSRTDTQYF. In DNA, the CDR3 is TGCAGTGCTAGAAGCGGGAGCCGCACAGATACGCAGTATTTT.

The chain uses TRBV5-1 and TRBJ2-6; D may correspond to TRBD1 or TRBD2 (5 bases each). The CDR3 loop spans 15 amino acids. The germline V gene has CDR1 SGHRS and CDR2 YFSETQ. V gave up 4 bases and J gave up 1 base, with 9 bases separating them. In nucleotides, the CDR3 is TGCGCCAGCAGCCGAGGGGTTTCTGGGGCCAACGTCCTGACTTTC. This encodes CASSRGVSGANVLTF.

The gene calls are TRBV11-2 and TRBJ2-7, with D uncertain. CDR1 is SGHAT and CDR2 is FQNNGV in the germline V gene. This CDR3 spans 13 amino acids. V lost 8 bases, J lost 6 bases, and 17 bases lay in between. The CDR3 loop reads CASGTPIVIEQYF. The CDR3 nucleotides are TGTGCCAGCGGTACTCCAATAGTAATCGAGCAGTACTTC.

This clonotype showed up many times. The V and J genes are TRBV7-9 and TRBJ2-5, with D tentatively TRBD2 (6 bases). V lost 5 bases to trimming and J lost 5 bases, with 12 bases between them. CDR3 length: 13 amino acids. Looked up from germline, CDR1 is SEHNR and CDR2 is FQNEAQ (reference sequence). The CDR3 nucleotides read TGTGCCAGCAGCCCGCGGGGCTACGAGACCCAGTACTTC. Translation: CASSPRGYETQYF.

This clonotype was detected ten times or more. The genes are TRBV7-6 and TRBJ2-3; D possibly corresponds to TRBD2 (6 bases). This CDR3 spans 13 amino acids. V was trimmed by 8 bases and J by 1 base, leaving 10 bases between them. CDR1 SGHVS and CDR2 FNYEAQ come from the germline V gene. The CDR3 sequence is CASRGWGTDTQYF. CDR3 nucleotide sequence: TGTGCCAGCCGGGGGTGGGGCACAGATACGCAGTATTTT.

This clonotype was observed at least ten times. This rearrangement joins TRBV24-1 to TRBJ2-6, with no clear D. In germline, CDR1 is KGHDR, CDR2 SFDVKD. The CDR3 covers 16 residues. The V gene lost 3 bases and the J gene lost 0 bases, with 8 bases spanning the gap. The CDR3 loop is CATSDGRSSGANVLTF. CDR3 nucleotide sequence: TGTGCCACCAGTGATGGCCGCTCCTCTGGGGCCAACGTCCTGACTTTC.

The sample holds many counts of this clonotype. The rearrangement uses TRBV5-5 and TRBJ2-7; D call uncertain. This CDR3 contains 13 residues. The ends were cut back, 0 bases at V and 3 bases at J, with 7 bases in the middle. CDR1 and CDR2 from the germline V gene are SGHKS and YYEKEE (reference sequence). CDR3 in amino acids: CASSLGRFYEQYF. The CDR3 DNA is TGTGCCAGCAGCTTGGGCCGATTCTACGAGCAGTACTTC.

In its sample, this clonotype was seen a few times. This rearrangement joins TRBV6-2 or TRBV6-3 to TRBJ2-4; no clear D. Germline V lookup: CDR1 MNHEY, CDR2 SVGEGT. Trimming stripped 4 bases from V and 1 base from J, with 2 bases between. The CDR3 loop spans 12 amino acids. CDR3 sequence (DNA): TGTGCCAGCAGTTTCGCCAAAAACATTCAGTACTTC. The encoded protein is CASSFAKNIQYF.

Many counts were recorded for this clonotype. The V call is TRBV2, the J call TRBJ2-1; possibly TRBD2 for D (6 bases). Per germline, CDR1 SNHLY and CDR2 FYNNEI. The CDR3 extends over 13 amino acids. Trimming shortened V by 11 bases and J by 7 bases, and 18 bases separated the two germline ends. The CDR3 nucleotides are TGTGCCCATATACGAGAGGCGGGGAATGAGCAGTTCTTC. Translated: CAHIREAGNEQFF.

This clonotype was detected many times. CDR3 loop: CASRLGFGTEAFF. As DNA, the CDR3 is TGTGCCAGCAGATTGGGTTTTGGAACTGAAGCTTTCTTT. The chain links TRBV28 to TRBJ1-1; D gene unclear. The CDR3 has 13 amino acids. Germline CDR1 MDHEN, CDR2 SYDVKM. Trimming shortened V by 6 bases and J by 5 bases, and 13 bases separated the two germline ends.